These 3 T cell receptor beta chains were all obtained from the same sample, sequenced in a study of CD8 T cells in Susac syndrome. Reverse transcription used about 0.45 to 1 ug RNA and random hexamers. MiXCR, run by TCRdb on the immunoSEQ multiplex PCR reads, gives a single entry per CDR3 protein. Of under 200,000 distinct CDR3 sequences listed, approximately 93% are singletons. The specimen was CD4+ T cells from PBMCs. Receptor source: a human donor in good health.

The chain has TRBV19 and TRBJ2-2; 7 bases line up with TRBD1. The V and J ends lost 0 bases and 7 bases, in that order; junction bases with no gene match: 2. Germline V CDR1 and CDR2: LNHDA, SQIVND (reference sequence). The CDR3 covers 14 residues. CDR3 DNA sequence: TGTGCCAGTAGTATAGACGACAGGGTCGGGGAGCTGTTTTTT. Encoded protein: CASSIDDRVGELFF.

This clonotype was found a few times. V is TRBV7-2 and J is TRBJ2-2; no reliable D call. The ends were cut back, 1 base at V and 4 bases at J, with 4 bases in the middle. In germline, CDR1 is SGHTA, CDR2 FQGNSA. This CDR3 comprises 13 residues. As DNA, the CDR3 is TGTGCCAGCAGCTTAGTAAGCACCGGGGAGCTGTTTTTT. This sequence encodes CASSLVSTGELFF. Filled out from reference TRBV7-2 and TRBJ2-2, the complete variable domain reads GAGVSQSPSNKVTEKGKDVELRCDPISGHTALYWYRQSLGQGLEFLIYFQGNSAPDKSGLPSDRFSAERTGGSVSTLTIQRTQQEDSAVYLCASSLVSTGELFFGEGSRLTVL.

The chain uses TRBV12-3 or TRBV12-4 and TRBJ2-3; D gene ambiguous. The CDR3 covers 15 residues. V was trimmed by 5 bases and J by 1 base, leaving 13 bases between them. CDR3 sequence: CASSPGPTGTDTQYF. The CDR3 bases are TGTGCCAGCAGTCCCGGCCCCACAGGCACAGATACGCAGTATTTT.